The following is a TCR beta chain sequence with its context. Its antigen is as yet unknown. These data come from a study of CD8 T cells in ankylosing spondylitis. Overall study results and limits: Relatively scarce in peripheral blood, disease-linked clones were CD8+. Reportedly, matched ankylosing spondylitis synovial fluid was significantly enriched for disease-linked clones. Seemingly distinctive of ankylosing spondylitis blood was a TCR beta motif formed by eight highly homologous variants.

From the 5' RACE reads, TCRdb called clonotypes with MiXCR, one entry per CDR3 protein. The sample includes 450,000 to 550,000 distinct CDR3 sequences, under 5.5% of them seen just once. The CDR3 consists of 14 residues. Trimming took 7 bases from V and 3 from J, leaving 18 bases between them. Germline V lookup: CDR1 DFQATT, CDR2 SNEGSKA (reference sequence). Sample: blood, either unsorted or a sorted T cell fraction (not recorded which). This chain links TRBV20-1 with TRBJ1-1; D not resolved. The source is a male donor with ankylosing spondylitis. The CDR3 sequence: CSVGLGVGYTEAFF. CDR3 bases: TGCAGTGTAGGACTCGGGGTCGGGTACACTGAAGCTTTCTTT.